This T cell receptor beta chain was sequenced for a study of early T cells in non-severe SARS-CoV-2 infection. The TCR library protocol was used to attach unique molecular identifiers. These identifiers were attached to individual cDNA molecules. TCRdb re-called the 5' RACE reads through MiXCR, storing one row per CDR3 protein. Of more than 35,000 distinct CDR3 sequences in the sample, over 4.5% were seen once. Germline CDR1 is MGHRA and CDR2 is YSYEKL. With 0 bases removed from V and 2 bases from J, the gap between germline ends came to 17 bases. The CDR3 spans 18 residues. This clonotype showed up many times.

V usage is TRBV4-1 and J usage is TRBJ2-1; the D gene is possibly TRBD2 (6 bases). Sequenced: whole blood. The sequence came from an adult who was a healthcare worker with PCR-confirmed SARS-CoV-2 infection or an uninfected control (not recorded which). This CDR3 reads CASSQDLRAGRTYNEQFF. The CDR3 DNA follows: TGCGCCAGCAGCCAAGATCTCAGGGCGGGACGGACCTACAATGAGCAGTTCTTC.